Presented here are 5 T cell receptor beta chains from one specimen sequenced in a study of T cell responses to AZD1222 COVID-19 vaccine (dated by TCRdb to 2020 to 2022). According to the study, the label for this sample's time point signals: about 28 days (+/-7) after the second vaccine dose. The library was prepared using the immunoSEQ multiplex PCR assay. TCRdb limited this immuneACCESS table to in-frame rearrangements with V and J called. A share of clones is missing; checked studies link under half to unresolved V genes, and the rest is unexplained. In this sample the table shows nearly 110,000 clones, 90% to 95% of which occur a single time. 5% to 8% of the sample is held by the ten biggest clonotypes. The specimen was peripheral blood, collected 28 days after the second AZD1222 dose. These receptors were collected from an adult who received the AZD1222 COVID-19 vaccine.

The chain is built from TRBV28 and TRBJ1-5; D not resolved. The CDR3 has 13 residues. Trimming shortened V by 6 bases and J by 6 bases, and 12 bases separated the two germline ends. The V gene's germline CDR1 is MDHEN and CDR2 SYDVKM. The CDR3 loop is CASRLHSAQPQHF. The CDR3 DNA reads TGTGCCAGCAGGTTACATTCTGCTCAGCCCCAGCATTTT.

The CDR3 protein is CASSIRDRVIGAFF. CDR3 nucleotide sequence: TGTGCCAGCAGCATCCGGGACAGGGTTATAGGAGCTTTCTTT. The rearrangement uses TRBV7-9 and TRBJ1-1; 9 nucleotides line up with TRBD1. J was trimmed by 10 bases and V by 5 bases; bases with no gene match: 11. In germline, CDR1 is SEHNR, CDR2 FQNEAQ (reference sequence). The CDR3 totals 14 residues.

The J gene is TRBJ2-3, the V gene TRBV9, with D perhaps matching TRBD2 (6 bases). The CDR3 length is 17 residues. Germline CDR1 SGDLS, CDR2 YYNGEE. The V end lost 4 bases, the J end lost 3 bases, and 21 bases lay between the germline ends. The CDR3 region has the DNA TGTGCCAGCAGCACCCCTGGCGGCGGGGTTATGACAGATACGCAGTATTTT. Its protein product is CASSTPGGGVMTDTQYF.

This clone has only one observation. This chain links TRBV18 with TRBJ1-3, with TRBD1 matching 7 bases. Germline loops: CDR1 KGHSH, CDR2 LQKENI. CDR3 size: 16 residues. Trimming at V came to 6 bases and at J to 0 bases, leaving 8 bases not matched to a gene. CDR3 sequence: CASSLGQLNSGNTIYF. The CDR3, as DNA: TGTGCCAGCTCCCTGGGACAGTTAAACTCTGGAAACACCATATATTTT.

The chain couples TRBV5-6 to TRBJ2-4, with D perhaps matching TRBD1 (6 bases). Deletions cut 3 bases from V and 4 bases from J, with 14 bases between. The CDR3 is made up of 15 amino acids. Germline V gives CDR1 SGHDT, CDR2 YYEEEE. The CDR3: CASSSGQLLKNIQYF. As DNA, the CDR3 is TGTGCCAGCAGCTCAGGACAGCTCCTTAAAAACATTCAGTACTTC.